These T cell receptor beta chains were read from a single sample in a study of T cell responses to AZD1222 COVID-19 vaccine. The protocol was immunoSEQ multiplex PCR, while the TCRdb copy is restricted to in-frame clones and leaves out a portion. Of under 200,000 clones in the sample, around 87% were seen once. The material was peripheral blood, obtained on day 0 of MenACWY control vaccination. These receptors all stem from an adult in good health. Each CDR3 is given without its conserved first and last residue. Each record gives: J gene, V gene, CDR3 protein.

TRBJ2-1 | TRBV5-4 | ASSSFGGPNEQF
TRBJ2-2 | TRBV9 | ASSSDLTGELF
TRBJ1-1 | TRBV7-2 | ASSSGGGVTEAF
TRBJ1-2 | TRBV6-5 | ASAKDGNYGYT
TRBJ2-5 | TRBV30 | AWSLAGETQY
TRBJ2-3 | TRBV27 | ASSFARGDTQY
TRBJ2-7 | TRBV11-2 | ASSLAVDRGPEREY
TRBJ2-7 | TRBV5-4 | ASSLGGDSSEQY
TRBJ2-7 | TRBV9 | ASSVGGQTYEQY
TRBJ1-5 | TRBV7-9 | ASSLGLNQPQH
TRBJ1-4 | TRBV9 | ASSGGGQGDEKLF
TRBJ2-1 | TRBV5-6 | ASTSSGIRRASYNEQF
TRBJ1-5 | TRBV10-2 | ASSESGKRSNQPQH
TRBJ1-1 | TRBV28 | ASSTGFGEAF
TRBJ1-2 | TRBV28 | ASSLWDNLNYGYT
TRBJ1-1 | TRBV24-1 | ATSGGMNTEAF
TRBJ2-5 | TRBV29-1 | SVLVETQY
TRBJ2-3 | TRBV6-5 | ASSYSTGLPDTQY
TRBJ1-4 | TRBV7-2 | ASSLGLREKLF
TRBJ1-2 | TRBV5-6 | ASSLVYEGYT
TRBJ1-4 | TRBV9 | ASSQTGGDEKLF
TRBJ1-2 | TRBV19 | ASNRGPSGYGYT
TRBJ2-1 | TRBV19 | ASSMGVNEQF
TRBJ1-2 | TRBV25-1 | ASSQGTANYGYT
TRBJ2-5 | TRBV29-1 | SGKLGETQY
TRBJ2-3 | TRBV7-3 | ASSLGTASRTDTQY
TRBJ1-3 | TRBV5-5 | ASSGGPVSGNTIY
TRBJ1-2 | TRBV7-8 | ASSLNRDGYT
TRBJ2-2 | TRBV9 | ASSSRANTGELF
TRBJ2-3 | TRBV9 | ASSVEGSSTDTQY
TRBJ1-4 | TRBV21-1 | ASSMTRTAYNEKLF
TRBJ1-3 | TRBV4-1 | ASSQTPGGASGNTIY
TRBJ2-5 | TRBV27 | ASSLYGRQTQY
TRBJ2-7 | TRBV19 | ASSSIAGSSYEQY
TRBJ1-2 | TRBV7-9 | ASSPESPGYT
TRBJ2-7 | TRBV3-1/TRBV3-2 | ASSLARNIAYEQY
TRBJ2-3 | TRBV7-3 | ASSATGLTVDTQY
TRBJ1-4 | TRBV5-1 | ASSLGQLATNEKLF
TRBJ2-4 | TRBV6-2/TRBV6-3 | ASSYSSQVGDIQY
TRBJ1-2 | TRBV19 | ASRSNEARYGYT
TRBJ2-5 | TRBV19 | ASSVQAGQETQY
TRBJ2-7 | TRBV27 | ASSLIQVGPYEQY
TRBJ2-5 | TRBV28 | ASSSGAKETQY
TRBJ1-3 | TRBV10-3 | AIRTTGDGNTIY
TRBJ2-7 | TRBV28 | ASSPDRGPTYEQY
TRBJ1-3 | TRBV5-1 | ASSFLPPGQYSFSGNTIY
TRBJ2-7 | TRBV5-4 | ASSLGPTIAGGIYEQY
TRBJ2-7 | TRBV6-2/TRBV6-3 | ASSSGLAGAYEQY
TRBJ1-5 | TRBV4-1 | ASSQVWGIGNQPQH
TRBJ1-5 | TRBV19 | ASNDLFSNQPQH
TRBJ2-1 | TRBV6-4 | ASSDSGGRYNEQF
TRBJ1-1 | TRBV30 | AWNQGLNTEAF